This TCR beta chain appears in the sequencing data of a study of shared clonotypes between healthy human individuals. Study-level background: Per donor, three plates held CD4 naive cells, three held CD4 memory, two held CD8 naive and one held CD8 memory.

As concerns this clone: The target antigen is unknown.

The CDR3 runs 15 residues. Germline values: CDR1 WSHSY, CDR2 SAAADI. V lost 3 bases, J lost 1 base, and 12 bases lay in between. Study observations and caveats: Generation probabilities of non-shared clonotypes were lower (relative to those shared by all four donors).

Naive CD8 cells were CD45RO-negative, positively selected for CCR7, excluding terminally differentiated effector memory CD45RA+ cells. Caucasian adults living in Nashville, Tennessee, provided all samples. Deep level was the assay's run setting. TCRdb keeps only in-frame clones here, not all; method: immunoSEQ multiplex PCR. Of 630,000 or so clones detected, more than 95% appear once; the ten largest clones hold 0.3%. V and J are TRBV10-2 and TRBJ1-1; D call uncertain. This TCR was sampled from a man aged 25 to 40 in good health. Sequencing was done on a sample of naive CD8+ T cells sorted from blood. This chain's CDR3 is CASSDLIQKNTEAFF. As DNA, the CDR3 is TGCGCCAGCAGTGATCTCATACAGAAGAACACTGAAGCTTTCTTT.